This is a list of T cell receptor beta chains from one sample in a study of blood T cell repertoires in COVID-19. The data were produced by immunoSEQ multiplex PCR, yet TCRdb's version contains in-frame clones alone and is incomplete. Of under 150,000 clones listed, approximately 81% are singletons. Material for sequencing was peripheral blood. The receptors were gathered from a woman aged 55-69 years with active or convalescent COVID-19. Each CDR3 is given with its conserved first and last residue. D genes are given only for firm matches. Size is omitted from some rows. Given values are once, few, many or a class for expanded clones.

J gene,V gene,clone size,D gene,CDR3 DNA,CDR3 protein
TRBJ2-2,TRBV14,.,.,TGTGCCAGCAGCCTTGGAGTCAGGGGTAACACCGGGGAGCTGTTTTTT,CASSLGVRGNTGELFF
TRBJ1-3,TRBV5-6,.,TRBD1,TGTGCCAGCAGCGTCGGACCGGGACAGGATGGAAACACCATATATTTT,CASSVGPGQDGNTIYF
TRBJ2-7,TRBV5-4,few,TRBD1,TGTGCCAGCAGCTATACAGGGGACTACGAGCAGTACTTC,CASSYTGDYEQYF
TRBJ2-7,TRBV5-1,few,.,TGCGCCAGCAGCTTGGCGAAGGTTGAGGGCCCAAGCTCCTACGAGCAGTACTTC,CASSLAKVEGPSSYEQYF
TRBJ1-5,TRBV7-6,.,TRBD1,TGTGCCAGCAGCTCGACAGGGGACTTACAGCCCCAGCATTTT,CASSSTGDLQPQHF
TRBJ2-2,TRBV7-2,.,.,TGTGCCAGCAGCTTAGCAGGAGGGGGCGGCGGGGAGCTGTTTTTT,CASSLAGGGGGELFF
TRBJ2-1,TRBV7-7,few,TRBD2,TGTGCCAGCAGCTTCGGGACTAGCGGGGGGGCGAATGAGCAGTTCTTC,CASSFGTSGGANEQFF
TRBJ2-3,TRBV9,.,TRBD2,TGTGCCAGCAGCGTAGTGGCGGGAGGCCGGGCAGATACGCAGTATTTT,CASSVVAGGRADTQYF
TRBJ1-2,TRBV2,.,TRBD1,TGTGCCAGCGGTAAGGACAGGGAAGGCTACACCTTC,CASGKDREGYTF
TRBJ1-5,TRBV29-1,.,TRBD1,TGCAGCGCCCTGGACAGGGAGGGTCAGCCCCAGCATTTT,CSALDREGQPQHF
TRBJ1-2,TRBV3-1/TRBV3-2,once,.,TGTGCCAGCAGCCGAGCTTGGGGGACTCCGGGGGGCTACACCTTC,CASSRAWGTPGGYTF
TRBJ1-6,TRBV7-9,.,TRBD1,TGTGCCAGCAGCTCAGGGGGTCTTAATTCACCCCTCCACTTT,CASSSGGLNSPLHF
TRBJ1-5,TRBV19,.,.,TGTGCCAGTAGTGGGGGGTTACAGATCGGTCAGCCCCAGCATTTT,CASSGGLQIGQPQHF
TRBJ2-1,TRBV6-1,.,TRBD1,TGTGCCAGCAGTGAAGGAACAGGGGACAATGAGCAGTTCTTC,CASSEGTGDNEQFF
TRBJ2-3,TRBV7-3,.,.,TGTGCCAGCAGCTTTTCGCGCGGCGGGACCACAGATACGCAGTATTTT,CASSFSRGGTTDTQYF
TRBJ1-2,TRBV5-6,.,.,TGTGCCAGCAGCGGAGGACGGGAGTCGGACTATGGCTACACCTTC,CASSGGRESDYGYTF
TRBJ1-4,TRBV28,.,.,TGTGCCAGCAGTCCCCCCGGGGAGGGGGTAAAAAAACTGTTTTTT,CASSPPGEGVKKLFF
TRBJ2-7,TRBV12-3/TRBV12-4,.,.,TGTGCCAGCAGTTTTACGAGAAACTACGAGCAGTACTTC,CASSFTRNYEQYF
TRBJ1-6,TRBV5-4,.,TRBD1,TGTGCCAGCAGCCGAGGACAGGACCTTCCTTTGGGACCCCTCCACTTT,CASSRGQDLPLGPLHF
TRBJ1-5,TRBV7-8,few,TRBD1,TGTGCCAGCAGCGCCCCAGGGGGCTATCAGCCCCAGCATTTT,CASSAPGGYQPQHF
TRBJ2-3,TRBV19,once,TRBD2,TGTGCCAGTAGTAAACTAGCGGGGGGGCCAGATACGCAGTATTTT,CASSKLAGGPDTQYF
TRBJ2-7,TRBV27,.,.,TGTGCCAGCAGTCCCCCGCGCTTGGGGCGCTCCTACGAGCAGTACTTC,CASSPPRLGRSYEQYF
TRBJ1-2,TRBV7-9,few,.,TGTGCCAGCAGCCGCCGGGCAGGGGATAGGCCAGGTGGCTACACCTTC,CASSRRAGDRPGGYTF
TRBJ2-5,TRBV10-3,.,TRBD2,TGTGCCATCCAAGAGCGGGGGGGAATTCAAGAGACCCAGTACTTC,CAIQERGGIQETQYF
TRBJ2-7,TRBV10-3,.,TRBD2,TGTGCCATCAGTGGGGGACTAGCGGGCCCCTACGAGCAGTACTTC,CAISGGLAGPYEQYF
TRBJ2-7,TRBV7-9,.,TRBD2,TGTGCCAGCAGCCGTAGTTCCCTAGCGGGAGGAGGAGGCGAGCAGTACTTC,CASSRSSLAGGGGEQYF
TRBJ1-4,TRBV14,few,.,TGTGCCAGCAGCCAAGATCAGAGTGCCCGGAGACTGTTTTTT,CASSQDQSARRLFF
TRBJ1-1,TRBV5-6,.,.,TGTGCCAGCAACGGACAGTTGGGGAACACTGAAGCTTTCTTT,CASNGQLGNTEAFF
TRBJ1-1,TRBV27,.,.,TGTGCCACACGAGGGGGTACAGGCACTGAAGCTTTCTTT,CATRGGTGTEAFF
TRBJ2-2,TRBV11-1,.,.,TGTGCCAGCAGCTTACTAGTCCCCGGGGAGCTGTTTTTT,CASSLLVPGELFF
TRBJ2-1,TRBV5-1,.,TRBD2,TGCGCCAGCAGCTTGCCCCCTAGCGGGGGTGTCAGTGAGCAGTTCTTC,CASSLPPSGGVSEQFF
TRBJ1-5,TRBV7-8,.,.,TGTGCCAGCAGCTTAGGGGATCAACAGGGACCTCAGCCCCAGCATTTT,CASSLGDQQGPQPQHF
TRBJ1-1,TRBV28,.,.,TGTGCCAGCAGTTTAGGGAGGGGAATCTACTGGAACACTGAAGCTTTCTTT,CASSLGRGIYWNTEAFF
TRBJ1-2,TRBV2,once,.,TGTGCCAGCAGTGCCCAGTCATATGGCTACACCTTC,CASSAQSYGYTF
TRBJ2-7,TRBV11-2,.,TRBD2,TGTGCCAGCAGCTTAGGACTAGCGGGTGGCTACGAGCAGTACTTC,CASSLGLAGGYEQYF
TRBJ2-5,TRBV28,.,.,TGTGCCAGCAGCGACTTACAGGGCACCCTGGTGGAGACCCAGTACTTC,CASSDLQGTLVETQYF
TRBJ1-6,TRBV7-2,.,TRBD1,TGTGCCAGCAGCTTCAGGGGGACGGGTTCACCCCTCCACTTT,CASSFRGTGSPLHF
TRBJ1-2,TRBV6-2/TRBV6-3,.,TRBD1,TGTGCCAGCAGTAGAGATGGACAGGCCTATGGCTACACCTTC,CASSRDGQAYGYTF
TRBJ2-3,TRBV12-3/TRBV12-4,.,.,TGTGCCAGCAGTTTAGGCCAGGCCAATACGCAGTATTTT,CASSLGQANTQYF
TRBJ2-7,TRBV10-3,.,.,TGTGCCATCAGTGAGTGGCCCCTTTCCTACGAGCAGTACTTC,CAISEWPLSYEQYF
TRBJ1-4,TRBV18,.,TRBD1,TGTGCCAGCTCACCACTCACAGGGGTAGGCGAAAAACTGTTTTTT,CASSPLTGVGEKLFF